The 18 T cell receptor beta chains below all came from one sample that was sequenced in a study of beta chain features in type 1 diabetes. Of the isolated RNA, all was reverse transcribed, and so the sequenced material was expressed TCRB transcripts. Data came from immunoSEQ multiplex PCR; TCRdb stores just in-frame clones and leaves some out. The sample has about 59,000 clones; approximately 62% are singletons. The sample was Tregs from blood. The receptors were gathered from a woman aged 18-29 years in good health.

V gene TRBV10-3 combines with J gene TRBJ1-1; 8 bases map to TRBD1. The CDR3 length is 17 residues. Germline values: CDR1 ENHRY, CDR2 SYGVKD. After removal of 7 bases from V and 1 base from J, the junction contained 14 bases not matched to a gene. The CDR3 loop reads CAIKGAGGASTNTEAFF. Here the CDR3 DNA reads TGTGCCATCAAAGGGGCAGGGGGCGCTAGTACGAACACTGAAGCTTTCTTT.

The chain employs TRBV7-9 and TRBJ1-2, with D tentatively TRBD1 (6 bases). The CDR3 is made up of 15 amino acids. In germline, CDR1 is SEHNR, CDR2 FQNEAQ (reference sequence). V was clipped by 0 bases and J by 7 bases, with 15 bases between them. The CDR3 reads CASSLAIGQGFGYTF. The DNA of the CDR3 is TGTGCCAGCAGCTTAGCGATCGGCCAGGGGTTTGGCTACACCTTC. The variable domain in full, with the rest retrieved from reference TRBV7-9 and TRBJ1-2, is DTGVSQNPRHKITKRGQNVTFRCDPISEHNRLYWYRQTLGQGPEFLTYFQNEAQLEKSRLLSDRFSAERPKGSFSTLEIQRTEQGDSAMYLCASSLAIGQGFGYTFGSGTRLTVV.

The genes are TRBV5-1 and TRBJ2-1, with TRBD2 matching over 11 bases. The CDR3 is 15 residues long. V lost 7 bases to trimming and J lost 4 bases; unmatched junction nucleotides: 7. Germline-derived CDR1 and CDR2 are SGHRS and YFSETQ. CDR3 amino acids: CASSKGLADYNEQFF. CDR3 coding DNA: TGCGCCAGCTCCAAGGGACTAGCGGATTACAATGAGCAGTTCTTC. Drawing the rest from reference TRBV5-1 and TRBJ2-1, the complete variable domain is KAGVTQTPRYLIKTRGQQVTLSCSPISGHRSVSWYQQTPGQGLQFLFEYFSETQRNKGNFPGRFSGRQFSNSRSEMNVSTLELGDSALYLCASSKGLADYNEQFFGPGTRLTVL.

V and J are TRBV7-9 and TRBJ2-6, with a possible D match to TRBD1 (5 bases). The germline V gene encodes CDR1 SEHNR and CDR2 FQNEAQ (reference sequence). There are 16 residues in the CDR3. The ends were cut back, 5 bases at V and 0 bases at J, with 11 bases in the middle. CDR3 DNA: TGTGCCAGCAGCAACGGACATTTCTCTGGGGCCAACGTCCTGACTTTC. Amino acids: CASSNGHFSGANVLTF.

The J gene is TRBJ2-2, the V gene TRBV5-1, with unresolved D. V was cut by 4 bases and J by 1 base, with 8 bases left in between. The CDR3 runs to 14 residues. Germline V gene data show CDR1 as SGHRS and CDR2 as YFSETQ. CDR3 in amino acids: CASSPRQNTGELFF. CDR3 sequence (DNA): TGCGCCAGCAGCCCCAGACAGAACACCGGGGAGCTGTTTTTT. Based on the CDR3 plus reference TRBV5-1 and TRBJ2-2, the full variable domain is KAGVTQTPRYLIKTRGQQVTLSCSPISGHRSVSWYQQTPGQGLQFLFEYFSETQRNKGNFPGRFSGRQFSNSRSEMNVSTLELGDSALYLCASSPRQNTGELFFGEGSRLTVL.

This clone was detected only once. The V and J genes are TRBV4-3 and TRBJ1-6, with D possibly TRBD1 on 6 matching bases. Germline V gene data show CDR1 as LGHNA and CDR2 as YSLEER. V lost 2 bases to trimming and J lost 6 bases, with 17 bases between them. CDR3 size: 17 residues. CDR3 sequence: CASSQWGGTGFNSPLHF. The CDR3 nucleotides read TGCGCCAGCAGCCAATGGGGGGGCACCGGTTTTAATTCACCCCTCCACTTT.

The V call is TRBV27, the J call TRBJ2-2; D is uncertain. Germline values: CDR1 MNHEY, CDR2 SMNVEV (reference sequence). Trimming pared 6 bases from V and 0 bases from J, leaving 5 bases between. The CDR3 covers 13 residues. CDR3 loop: CASRTPNTGELFF. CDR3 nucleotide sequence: TGTGCCAGCAGAACTCCGAACACCGGGGAGCTGTTTTTT.

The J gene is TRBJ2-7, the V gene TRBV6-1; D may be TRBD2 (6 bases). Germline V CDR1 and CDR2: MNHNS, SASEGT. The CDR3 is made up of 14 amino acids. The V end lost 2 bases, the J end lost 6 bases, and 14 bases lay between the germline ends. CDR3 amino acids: CASSETRGGGEQYF. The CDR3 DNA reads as TGTGCCAGCAGTGAAACCCGGGGAGGCGGCGAGCAGTACTTC.

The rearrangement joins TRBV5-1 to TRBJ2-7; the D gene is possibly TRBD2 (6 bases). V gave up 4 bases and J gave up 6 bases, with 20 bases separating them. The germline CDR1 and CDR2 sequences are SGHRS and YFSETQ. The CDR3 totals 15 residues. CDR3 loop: CASSAGYNSLLEQYF. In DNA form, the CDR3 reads TGCGCCAGCAGCGCGGGGTACAACTCACTCCTCGAGCAGTACTTC.

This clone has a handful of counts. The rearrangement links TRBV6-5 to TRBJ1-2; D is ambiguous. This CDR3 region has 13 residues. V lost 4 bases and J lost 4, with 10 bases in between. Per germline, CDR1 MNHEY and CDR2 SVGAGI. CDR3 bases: TGTGCCAGCAGTTCCCGGACTGGCTATGGCTACACCTTC. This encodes CASSSRTGYGYTF.

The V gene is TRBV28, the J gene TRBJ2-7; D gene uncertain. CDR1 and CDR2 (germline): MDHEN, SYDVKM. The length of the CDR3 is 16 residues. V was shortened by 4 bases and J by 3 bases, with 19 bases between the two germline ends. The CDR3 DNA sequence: TGTGCCAGCAGTTCGCGCCCGACTTTCGTTAGCTACGAGCAGTACTTC. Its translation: CASSSRPTFVSYEQYF.

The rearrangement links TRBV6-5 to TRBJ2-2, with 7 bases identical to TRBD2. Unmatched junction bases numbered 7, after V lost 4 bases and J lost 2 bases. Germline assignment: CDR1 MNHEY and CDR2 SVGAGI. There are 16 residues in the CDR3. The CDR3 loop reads CASSFWGGRNTGELFF. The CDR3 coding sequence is TGTGCCAGCAGTTTTTGGGGGGGACGTAACACCGGGGAGCTGTTTTTT.

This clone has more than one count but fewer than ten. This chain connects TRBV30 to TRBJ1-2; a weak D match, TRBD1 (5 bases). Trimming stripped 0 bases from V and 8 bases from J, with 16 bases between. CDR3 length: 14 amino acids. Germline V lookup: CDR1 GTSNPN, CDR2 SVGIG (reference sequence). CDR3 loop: CAWSVKTTQGGYTF. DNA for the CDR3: TGTGCCTGGAGTGTAAAGACCACGCAGGGCGGCTACACCTTC.

The CDR3 nucleotides are TGTGCCAGCAGCTTCAAGCTTACTGAAGCTTTCTTT. Amino acids: CASSFKLTEAFF. This rearrangement joins TRBV11-2 to TRBJ1-1; D uncertain. The V end was cut by 3 bases, the J end by 5 bases, with 7 bases between. There are 12 residues in the CDR3. Germline V gene sequence: CDR1 SGHAT, CDR2 FQNNGV.

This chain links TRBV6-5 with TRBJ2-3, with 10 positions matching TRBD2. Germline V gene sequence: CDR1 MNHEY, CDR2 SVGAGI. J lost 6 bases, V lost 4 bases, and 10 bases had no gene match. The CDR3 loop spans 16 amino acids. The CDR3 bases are TGTGCCAGCAGTTCCCTTGCTAGCGGGGGCGGGGATACGCAGTATTTT. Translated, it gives CASSSLASGGGDTQYF.

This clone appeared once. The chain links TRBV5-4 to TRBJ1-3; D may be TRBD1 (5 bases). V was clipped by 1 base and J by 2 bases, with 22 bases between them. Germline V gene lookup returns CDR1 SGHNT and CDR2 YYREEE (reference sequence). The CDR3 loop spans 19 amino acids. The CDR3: CASSLLVPGLGSAGNTIYF. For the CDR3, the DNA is TGTGCCAGCAGCTTGCTTGTGCCGGGACTGGGGTCTGCTGGAAACACCATATATTTT.

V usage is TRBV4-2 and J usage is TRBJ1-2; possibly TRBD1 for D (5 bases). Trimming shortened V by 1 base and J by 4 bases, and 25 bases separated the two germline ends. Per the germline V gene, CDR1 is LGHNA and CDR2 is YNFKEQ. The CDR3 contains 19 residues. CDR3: CASSQGARGDFSSRYGYTF. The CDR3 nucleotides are TGTGCCAGCAGCCAAGGGGCGCGTGGGGACTTCTCAAGCCGCTATGGCTACACCTTC.

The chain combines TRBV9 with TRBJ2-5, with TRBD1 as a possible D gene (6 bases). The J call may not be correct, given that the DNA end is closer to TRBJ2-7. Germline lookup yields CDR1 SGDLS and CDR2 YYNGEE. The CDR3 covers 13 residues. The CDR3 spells CASSGTPPYEQYF. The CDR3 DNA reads TGTGCCAGCTCCGGGACACCCCCCTACGAGCAGTACTTC.